The 22 T cell receptor beta chains given below trace back to one sample, sequenced in a study of T cell changes during pregnancy in multiple sclerosis. Using immunoSEQ multiplex PCR, the repertoire was profiled, and TCRdb retains in-frame clones only, with some absent. The data contain around 52,000 clones, about 90% of them singletons. Here the sequenced sample was CD4+ T cells from peripheral blood mononuclear cells, taken after pregnancy. Receptor source: a female donor in good health, enrolled as a control in a pregnancy study.

CDR3 nucleotide sequence: TGCGCCAGCAGCCAAGGCAGGGATCAGCCCCAGCATTTT. This translates into CASSQGRDQPQHF. V and J are TRBV4-3 and TRBJ1-5; weak D call: TRBD1 (5 bases). Germline V gives CDR1 LGHNA, CDR2 YSLEER. The V end lost 1 base, the J end lost 5 bases, and 6 bases lay between the germline ends. CDR3 size: 13 residues.

V gene TRBV7-8 combines with J gene TRBJ1-6; TRBD1 is a possible D gene (5 bases). V lost 5 bases, J lost 13 bases, and 9 bases lay in between. The germline CDR1 and CDR2 sequences are SGHVS and FQNEAQ. This CDR3 comprises 11 residues. The CDR3 loop reads CASSRGGPLHF. The CDR3 bases are TGTGCCAGCAGCCGGGGGGGTCCCCTCCACTTT.

The chain couples TRBV27 to TRBJ2-1, with D possibly TRBD1 on 5 matching bases. Trimming removed 4 bases from V and 4 bases from J, with 20 bases in between. Per the germline V gene, CDR1 is MNHEY and CDR2 is SMNVEV (reference sequence). There are 17 residues in the CDR3. The CDR3 region has the DNA TGTGCCAGCAGTTCTGACGTCGGTAGGGGTCCGTACAATGAGCAGTTCTTC. It yields the protein CASSSDVGRGPYNEQFF.

The CDR3 region has the DNA TGTGCCAGCGCTCCAGGGTTCAATGGAAACACCATATATTTT. This encodes CASAPGFNGNTIYF. The chain couples TRBV14 to TRBJ1-3, with a tentative D call TRBD1 (5 bases). The CDR3 is made up of 14 amino acids. V was shortened by 8 bases and J by 3 bases, with 14 bases between the two germline ends. Per germline, CDR1 SGHDN and CDR2 FVKESK.

This clone was detected only once. The V and J genes are TRBV19 and TRBJ2-3, with 7 bases identical to TRBD2. CDR1 and CDR2 (germline): LNHDA, SQIVND (reference sequence). This CDR3 contains 14 residues. V dropped 4 bases and J dropped 2; count of bases not matched to a gene: 3. CDR3 in DNA: TGTGCCAGTAGTAGGAGCGGGACCACAGATACGCAGTATTTT. Residues: CASSRSGTTDTQYF.

The rearrangement joins TRBV7-2 to TRBJ2-4; D possibly corresponds to TRBD2 (5 bases). The CDR3 loop spans 14 amino acids. Germline CDR1 SGHTA, CDR2 FQGNSA. V gave up 1 base and J gave up 7 bases, with 11 bases separating them. CDR3 DNA: TGTGCCAGCAGCTTAGACCCCGGCGGGAACATTCAGTACTTC. Amino acids: CASSLDPGGNIQYF.

The chain recombines TRBV18 with TRBJ2-3, with D tentatively TRBD2 (5 bases). CDR1 KGHSH and CDR2 LQKENI come from the germline V gene. The CDR3 length is 16 residues. The germline V and J ends were trimmed by 0 bases and 0 bases, with 10 bases remaining between them. In DNA form, the CDR3 reads TGTGCCAGCTCACCACCGAGGCGGACTAGCACAGATACGCAGTATTTT. Its protein is CASSPPRRTSTDTQYF.

The rearrangement joins TRBV5-1 to TRBJ2-2; 7 bases map to TRBD2. Germline V lookup: CDR1 SGHRS, CDR2 YFSETQ. This CDR3 contains 16 residues. V dropped 4 bases and J dropped 3; count of bases not matched to a gene: 9. CDR3 region: CASSLLVGGDTGELFF. CDR3 nucleotides: TGCGCCAGCAGCCTGTTGGTTGGGGGGGACACCGGGGAGCTGTTTTTT.

The chain has TRBV7-9 and TRBJ2-3; tentatively, D is TRBD1 (6 bases). V shed 5 bases and J shed 4 bases, with 19 bases lying between them. Germline values: CDR1 SEHNR, CDR2 FQNEAQ (reference sequence). The CDR3 has 16 amino acids. CDR3 nucleotides: TGTGCCAGCAGCCTCCGGGACACCCCTGGGTCAGATACGCAGTATTTT. It codes for CASSLRDTPGSDTQYF.

V gene TRBV4-2 combines with J gene TRBJ2-1; TRBD1 agrees at 9 bases. The trim removed 3 bases at V and 0 bases at J, leaving 6 bases unmatched. Germline V gene data show CDR1 as LGHNA and CDR2 as YNFKEQ. The CDR3 covers 17 residues. CDR3 loop: CASSQWDREDSYNEQFF. The CDR3 nucleotides read TGTGCCAGCAGCCAGTGGGACAGGGAGGACTCCTACAATGAGCAGTTCTTC.

This clone occurred once. The V gene is TRBV4-2, the J gene TRBJ2-3, with 12 bases lining up with TRBD2. J was trimmed by 6 bases and V by 4 bases; bases with no gene match: 14. The length of the CDR3 is 18 residues. Looked up from germline, CDR1 is LGHNA and CDR2 is YNFKEQ. CDR3 DNA sequence: TGTGCCAGCAGCCCCCGTATATCTAGCGGGGGGGAATCGGATACGCAGTATTTT. Protein: CASSPRISSGGESDTQYF.

V and J are TRBV29-1 and TRBJ1-5; D perhaps matches TRBD1 (5 bases). The V gene's germline CDR1 is SQVTM and CDR2 ANQGSEA. There are 12 residues in the CDR3. The V gene lost 6 bases and the J gene lost 6 bases, with 12 bases spanning the gap. This CDR3 is CSVGNGGQPQHF. For the CDR3, the DNA is TGCAGCGTGGGCAACGGGGGTCAGCCCCAGCATTTT.

The chain employs TRBV7-9 and TRBJ2-5; TRBD2 aligns across 8 bases. The germline gives CDR1 SEHNR, CDR2 FQNEAQ (reference sequence). The trim removed 3 bases at V and 5 bases at J, leaving 5 bases unmatched. The CDR3 sequence is 14 residues long. Here the CDR3 DNA reads TGTGCCAGCAGCTTTGTATTAGCGGGGGAGACCCAGTACTTC. Its translation is CASSFVLAGETQYF.

The rearrangement joins TRBV27 to TRBJ1-2; 8 nucleotides line up with TRBD1. The trim removed 4 bases at V and 8 bases at J, leaving 9 bases unmatched. The germline V gene encodes CDR1 MNHEY and CDR2 SMNVEV (reference sequence). The CDR3 has 14 amino acids. The CDR3 here is CASSSQGAFGGYTF. Here the CDR3 DNA reads TGTGCCAGCAGTTCCCAGGGGGCCTTCGGGGGCTACACCTTC.

The chain joins TRBV18 to TRBJ2-2; 7 bases map to TRBD1. V gave up 4 bases and J gave up 5 bases; unmatched junction bases: 10. The CDR3 consists of 16 residues. CDR1 and CDR2 (germline): KGHSH, LQKENI. Written as DNA, the CDR3 is TGTGCCAGCTCACTCTTCGGGACAGAGGGGACCGGGGAGCTGTTTTTT. Amino acids: CASSLFGTEGTGELFF.

The chain combines TRBV4-3 with TRBJ2-5, with a tentative D call TRBD2 (7 bases). The CDR3 sequence is 17 residues long. Trimming shortened V by 3 bases and J by 4 bases, and 21 bases separated the two germline ends. Germline values: CDR1 LGHNA, CDR2 YSLEER. The CDR3 here is CASSQDRVGGAGETQYF. The CDR3 nucleotides read TGCGCCAGCAGCCAGGATAGGGTAGGGGGGGCCGGAGAGACCCAGTACTTC.

In this sample, this clone turned up once. The genes are TRBV18 and TRBJ1-6; a weak D match, TRBD1 (6 bases). CDR1 is KGHSH and CDR2 is LQKENI in the germline V gene. Trimming shortened V by 5 bases and J by 8 bases, and 13 bases separated the two germline ends. The CDR3 spans 14 residues. The CDR3 is CASSYQGKDSPLHF. For the CDR3, the DNA is TGTGCCAGCTCATACCAGGGGAAAGATTCACCCCTCCACTTT.

The chain uses TRBV6-6 and TRBJ2-6; D unclear. CDR3 length: 13 amino acids. V was shortened by 8 bases and J by 2 bases, with 7 bases between the two germline ends. Per the germline V gene, CDR1 is MNHNY and CDR2 is SVGAGI (reference sequence). The CDR3 here is CASEEAGANVLTF. In nucleotides, the CDR3 is TGTGCCAGCGAAGAGGCTGGGGCCAACGTCCTGACTTTC.

The chain has TRBV19 and TRBJ2-7; 10 bases agree with TRBD1. This CDR3 is 14 amino acids long. CDR1 and CDR2 from the germline V gene are LNHDA and SQIVND (reference sequence). Trimming cost V 3 bases and J 4 bases; bases outside gene matches: 3. The CDR3 reads CASSIRTGGYEQYF. CDR3 coding DNA: TGTGCCAGTAGTATCAGGACAGGGGGATACGAGCAGTACTTC.

The chain links TRBV19 to TRBJ1-1; a possible D gene is TRBD1 (6 bases). This CDR3 has 14 amino acids. The germline V gene has CDR1 LNHDA and CDR2 SQIVND (reference sequence). V was shortened by 4 bases and J by 0 bases, with 9 bases between the two germline ends. CDR3 in amino acids: CASSTRGLNTEAFF. The CDR3 DNA is TGTGCCAGTAGTACCAGGGGTTTGAACACTGAAGCTTTCTTT.

This chain uses TRBV4-3 with TRBJ1-6; 7 nucleotides agree with TRBD1. Germline CDR1 is LGHNA and CDR2 is YSLEER. This CDR3 spans 13 amino acids. V gave up 5 bases and J gave up 14 bases; unmatched junction bases: 9. CDR3 nucleotide sequence: TGCGCCAGCAGCGCCGAAACAGGGGTAACCCTCCACTTT. It is translated as CASSAETGVTLHF.

The chain combines TRBV7-8 with TRBJ2-5; 10 positions match TRBD2. CDR1 is SGHVS, CDR2 FQNEAQ, per germline. The CDR3 runs to 15 residues. V lost 5 bases and J lost 6; bases outside the gene matches: 9. CDR3 protein: CASSPSGLARKTQYF. The CDR3 bases are TGTGCCAGCAGCCCTTCGGGACTAGCGAGAAAGACCCAGTACTTC.